This TCR beta chain was sequenced in a study of early T cells in non-severe SARS-CoV-2 infection. From germline, CDR1 is DFQATT and CDR2 SNEGSKA (reference sequence). This CDR3 contains 15 residues. V dropped 0 bases and J dropped 8; count of bases not matched to a gene: 5. This clonotype was seen at least ten times. As part of library construction, unique molecular identifiers were attached to individual cDNA molecules. Each CDR3 protein gets one entry after TCRdb re-called the 5' RACE reads with MiXCR. The sample holds about 50,000 distinct CDR3 sequences, approximately 9.4% seen once. The J gene is TRBJ2-1, the V gene TRBV20-1; 12 bases align to TRBD1. Sequencing was performed on whole blood. This TCR derives from an adult who was a healthcare worker with PCR-confirmed SARS-CoV-2 infection or an uninfected control (not recorded which). The CDR3 sequence is CSARDPGTGGYEQFF. CDR3 in DNA: TGCAGTGCTAGAGATCCAGGGACAGGGGGCTATGAGCAGTTCTTC.